This T cell receptor (beta chain) was obtained from a study of CD8+CD57+ T cells in acquired aplastic anemia. On this clonotype: Its antigen is still unknown.

Whole-study results and caveats: Comparison of patients with controls identified roughly 27 shared CD8+ CDR3 sequences.

Profiles of TCR beta VDJ and CDR3 were generated from a genomic DNA template. TCRdb analysed the reads with MiXCR anew, one entry per CDR3 protein. In the table there are roughly 150,000 distinct CDR3 sequences, just under 45% of which are singletons. J gave up 5 bases and V 1 base, and 10 bases lay outside the gene matches. The CDR3 covers 16 residues. Germline lookup yields CDR1 DFQATT and CDR2 SNEGSKA (reference sequence). The V and J genes are TRBV20-1 and TRBJ2-7; TRBD2 matches 11 bases. The sequence derives from a human donor in good health. The specimen sequenced was sorted CD4+, CD8+, or CD8+CD57+ T cells (not recorded which) from PBMCs. CDR3 loop: CSARGLAGRQKNEQYF. Here the CDR3 DNA reads TGCAGTGCTAGAGGACTAGCGGGGAGACAGAAGAACGAGCAGTACTTC.